Reported below is one T cell receptor (beta chain). As yet, its antigen is unknown. Assay: immunoSEQ multiplex PCR; the TCRdb copy retains only in-frame clones and omits some. The sample has 70,000 or so clones, over 90% seen once. Germline V gene data show CDR1 as SGDLS and CDR2 as YYNGEE. The trim removed 2 bases at V and 7 bases at J, leaving 11 bases unmatched. This CDR3 comprises 17 residues. This sample stems from a study of cytomegalovirus exposure and HLA in healthy donors. Findings and limits, study-wide: The study listed under 200 cytomegalovirus-associated TCR beta chains. Later, an analysis found that TCR clusters from the first cohort tended to co-occur in the roughly 120 validation repertoires. The CMV antigen specificity of a few CMV-associated chains was confirmed through in vitro analysis. Reportedly, cytomegalovirus status was diagnosed with high sensitivity and specificity.

The rearrangement links TRBV9 to TRBJ2-2; TRBD1 matches 10 bases. Sequenced material: PBMCs. This TCR derives from a woman between 18 and 29 years old in good health and CMV-seronegative. The CDR3 spells CASSVGRDRGRDGELFF. CDR3 bases: TGTGCCAGCAGCGTTGGTAGGGACAGGGGCCGGGACGGGGAGCTGTTTTTT.